This T cell receptor (beta chain) was obtained from a study of cytomegalovirus exposure and HLA in healthy donors. As to this clone: Its antigen is undetermined.

General study results and limits: Investigators reported about 160 TCR beta chains as tied to cytomegalovirus. A later analysis reported that several of the most significant clusters appeared to be linked to common viral pathogens, among them Epstein-Barr virus. Sequences of the TCR beta chain were said to predict the HLA-A and HLA-B alleles of most subjects accurately.

PCR used 60 Vbeta primers and 13 Jbeta primers. Produced via immunoSEQ multiplex PCR; TCRdb's table is partial and in-frame only. In the table there are around 120,000 clones, roughly 80% of which are singletons. This CDR3 is built from 15 residues. J gave up 2 bases and V 6 bases, and 5 bases lay outside the gene matches. Germline V gene data show CDR1 as WNHNN and CDR2 as SYGVQD (reference sequence). The chain carries TRBV10-1 and TRBJ2-3, with 10 bases aligning to TRBD2. This sequence originates from a woman between 40 and 50 years old in good health and CMV-seropositive. The sequenced sample consisted of PBMCs. CDR3 bases: TGCGCCAGCAGCCCTAGCGGGGGCTACACAGATACGCAGTATTTT. It specifies CASSPSGGYTDTQYF.